This T cell receptor (beta chain) comes out of a study of cytomegalovirus exposure and HLA in healthy donors. Both 60 Vbeta primers and 13 Jbeta primers went into the PCR. Using immunoSEQ multiplex PCR, the repertoire was profiled, and TCRdb retains in-frame clones only, with some absent. The sample's table shows fewer than 110,000 clones. Though probably carrying unrecorded immune exposures, donors were nominally healthy at sampling. Material for sequencing was PBMCs. The TCR comes from a man between 40 and 49 years old in good health and CMV-seronegative.

The DNA of the CDR3 is TGTGCCAGCCGGGACAACTCCTACGAGCAGTACTTC. Translating it yields CASRDNSYEQYF. This chain joins TRBV7-8 and TRBJ2-7; tentatively, D is TRBD1 (6 bases). The V and J ends lost 8 bases and 0 bases respectively, with 8 bases between them. This CDR3 is 12 amino acids long. The germline gives CDR1 SGHVS, CDR2 FQNEAQ.